This TCR beta chain originates from a study of graft-versus-host responses after intestinal transplantation. CDR1 and CDR2 from the germline V gene are MNHNS and SASEGT. The CDR3 is 13 residues long. Trimming stripped 7 bases from V and 9 bases from J, with 18 bases between. Here immunoSEQ multiplex PCR was the method, and the copy in TCRdb shows in-frame clones only, minus some. The table lists 20,000 to 25,000 clones, 40% to 50% of them singletons. This clone was seen only a few times. Irradiated stimulators labeled with violet dye, 200,000 in number, were plated with 200,000 CFSE-labeled responders.

The TCR sequence derives from a human patient who received an intestinal transplant. Sequenced here: alloreactive CD8+ T cells from a mixed lymphocyte reaction culture, sampled before intestinal transplant. As for subset: CFSE-low proliferating T cells sorted from approximately 6-day pre-transplant mixed lymphocyte reaction (GvH or HvG direction). This sequence joins TRBV6-1 and TRBJ1-2, with TRBD1 as a possible D gene (5 bases). CDR3 sequence (DNA): TGTGCCAGCACCACAGTTAGGGGCAGTCGCTACACCTTC. It codes for CASTTVRGSRYTF.